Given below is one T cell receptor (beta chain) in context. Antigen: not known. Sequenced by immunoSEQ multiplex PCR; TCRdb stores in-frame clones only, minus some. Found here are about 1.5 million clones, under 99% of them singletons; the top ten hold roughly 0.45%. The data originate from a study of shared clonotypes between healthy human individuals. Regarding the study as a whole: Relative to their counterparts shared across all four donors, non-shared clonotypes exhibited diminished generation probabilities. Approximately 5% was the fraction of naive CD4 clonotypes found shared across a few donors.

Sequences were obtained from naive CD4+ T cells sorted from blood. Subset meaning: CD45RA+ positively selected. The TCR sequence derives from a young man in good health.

The CDR3 DNA follows: TGTGCCAGTAGTCCAACCCCACAATCGGGGGTCTATGGCTACACCTTC. Encoded protein: CASSPTPQSGVYGYTF. The chain has TRBV19 and TRBJ1-2, with a weak D call TRBD1 (5 bases). Germline lookup yields CDR1 LNHDA and CDR2 SQIVND (reference sequence). CDR3 length: 16 amino acids. Trimming pared 5 bases from V and 4 bases from J, leaving 20 bases between.